The 8 T cell receptor beta chains presented below share a single source sample, sequenced in a study of blood T cell repertoires in COVID-19. Profiled with immunoSEQ multiplex PCR; TCRdb holds only in-frame clones, not every one. The sample comprises more than 100,000 clones, roughly 87% of which are singletons, and approximately 3% rests with the top ten. Sequencing was carried out using peripheral blood. All receptors come from a man in his fifties or sixties in a cohort sampled during active COVID-19.

This chain links TRBV6-5 with TRBJ1-3; D uncertain. Germline assignment: CDR1 MNHEY and CDR2 SVGAGI. Trimming cost V 8 bases and J 4 bases, with 15 bases left between them. The CDR3 contains 14 residues. CDR3 in DNA: TGTGCCAGCCCCCAGCGGGTTCGGGGAAACACCATATATTTT. This codes for CASPQRVRGNTIYF.

The J gene is TRBJ2-5, the V gene TRBV5-1; TRBD2 matches at 9 bases. The CDR3 is 14 amino acids. Trimming cost V 5 bases and J 5 bases; bases outside gene matches: 7. CDR1 and CDR2 (germline): SGHRS, YFSETQ. This CDR3 reads CASRSGGIRETQYF. CDR3 sequence (DNA): TGCGCCAGCAGAAGCGGGGGGATCCGGGAGACCCAGTACTTC.

The V call is TRBV29-1, the J call TRBJ1-5; D call uncertain. V lost 5 bases and J 7 bases, leaving 12 bases between the germline ends. The CDR3 extends over 12 amino acids. Germline values: CDR1 SQVTM, CDR2 ANQGSEA. This CDR3 is CSVRGLGQPQHF. The CDR3 coding sequence is TGCAGCGTTCGGGGTTTAGGCCAGCCCCAGCATTTT.

The genes are TRBV19 and TRBJ2-3; the D gene is possibly TRBD2 (6 bases). With 4 bases removed from V and 3 bases from J, the gap between germline ends came to 17 bases. The CDR3 spans 16 residues. The germline gives CDR1 LNHDA, CDR2 SQIVND (reference sequence). The CDR3 nucleotides read TGTGCCAGTAGTACCTCCCGGGGGAAAGGAACAGATACGCAGTATTTT. Translation gives CASSTSRGKGTDTQYF.

V usage is TRBV5-1 and J usage is TRBJ2-1; 8 nucleotides line up with TRBD2. The CDR3 is 16 residues long. J gave up 9 bases and V 1 base, and 12 bases lay outside the gene matches. Germline loops: CDR1 SGHRS, CDR2 YFSETQ. The CDR3 DNA reads TGCGCCAGCAGCTTGTTAACCGGGGGGGCGAAGAGTGAGCAGTTCTTC. Its protein is CASSLLTGGAKSEQFF.

The chain has TRBV6-2 or TRBV6-3 and TRBJ2-5; 9 positions agree with TRBD1. Germline loops: CDR1 MNHEY, CDR2 SVGEGT. The CDR3 covers 16 residues. The V gene end was trimmed by 4 bases and the J gene end by 2 bases; junction bases not matched to a gene: 8. This CDR3 is CASSSDLTGGQETQYF. CDR3 sequence (DNA): TGTGCCAGCAGTTCTGACCTGACAGGGGGGCAAGAGACCCAGTACTTC.

This clone was found once. The chain recombines TRBV6-5 with TRBJ2-2; weak D call: TRBD1 (6 bases). The V end lost 4 bases, the J end lost 4 bases, and 13 bases lay between the germline ends. Germline values: CDR1 MNHEY, CDR2 SVGAGI. The CDR3 is 15 amino acids. CDR3 DNA sequence: TGTGCCAGCAGTTCTGCAGGGGACGTCACCGGGGAGCTGTTTTTT. Protein sequence: CASSSAGDVTGELFF.

The chain carries TRBV25-1 and TRBJ1-6; D gene ambiguous. V lost 7 bases and J lost 3, with 13 bases in between. Germline loops: CDR1 MGHDK, CDR2 SYGVNS. This CDR3 is 15 amino acids long. The CDR3 DNA reads as TGTGCCAGCAACCCAACAACGGGCTATAATTCACCCCTCCACTTT. Translation gives CASNPTTGYNSPLHF.